The 24 T cell receptor beta chains below were found in one sample sequenced in a study of PD-1 blockade in classical Hodgkin lymphoma. Autologous stem cell transplantation was followed by relapse in every patient, and brentuximab vedotin exposure varied. TCRdb's table, derived via immunoSEQ multiplex PCR, lists solely in-frame clones and lacks some. This sample has around 13,000 clones, with roughly 86% found just once. Sequenced material: peripheral blood mononuclear cells (PBMCs), taken at baseline. The receptor source for this set is a human donor with classical Hodgkin lymphoma.

The chain couples TRBV5-1 to TRBJ1-2; D not resolved. V shed 0 bases and J shed 4 bases, with 22 bases lying between them. The CDR3 is 18 amino acids. CDR1 and CDR2 from the germline V gene are SGHRS and YFSETQ. The CDR3 sequence is CASSLEHGSARGFYGYTF. In nucleotides, the CDR3 is TGCGCCAGCAGCTTGGAGCACGGGTCGGCACGGGGTTTCTATGGCTACACCTTC.

The rearrangement links TRBV7-6 to TRBJ2-1; 8 bases are shared with TRBD2. This CDR3 is built from 15 residues. In germline, CDR1 is SGHVS, CDR2 FNYEAQ. Trimming cost V 5 bases and J 2 bases; bases outside gene matches: 5. DNA of the CDR3: TGTGCCAGCAGCCCTCGGGGGGGGACCTACAATGAGCAGTTCTTC. Protein product: CASSPRGGTYNEQFF.

The chain links TRBV9 to TRBJ2-2; D perhaps matches TRBD2 (5 bases). Germline-derived CDR1 and CDR2 are SGDLS and YYNGEE. With 3 bases removed from V and 5 bases from J, the gap between germline ends came to 8 bases. CDR3 length: 13 amino acids. CDR3 loop: CASSGTVTGELFF. DNA of the CDR3: TGTGCCAGCAGCGGGACTGTTACCGGGGAGCTGTTTTTT.

CDR3 in DNA: TGTGCCAGCAGTGAAGGGCTAGCGGGCACAGATACGCAGTATTTT. Translated, it gives CASSEGLAGTDTQYF. J is TRBJ2-3 and V is TRBV6-1; 7 bases match TRBD2. CDR1 is MNHNS, CDR2 SASEGT, per germline. The CDR3 runs 15 residues. V gave up 1 base and J gave up 1 base; unmatched junction bases: 2.

This chain's CDR3 is CASSQDGASGAPGLKNEQYF. CDR3 coding DNA: TGCGCCAGCAGCCAAGATGGGGCTAGCGGGGCGCCTGGACTAAAAAACGAGCAGTACTTC. The rearrangement uses TRBV4-1 and TRBJ2-7, with 9 nucleotides matching TRBD2. The germline V gene has CDR1 MGHRA and CDR2 YSYEKL. The CDR3 consists of 20 residues. Trimming took 0 bases from V and 5 from J; bases not matched to a gene: 20.

The chain carries TRBV30 and TRBJ2-7; TRBD2 is a possible D gene (6 bases). V shed 6 bases and J shed 3 bases, with 12 bases lying between them. The germline CDR1 and CDR2 sequences are GTSNPN and SVGIG (reference sequence). This CDR3 spans 12 amino acids. The CDR3 nucleotides read TGTGCCTGTTCTCTGGGGGGCTACGAGCAGTACTTC. Its protein product is CACSLGGYEQYF.

The genes are TRBV9 and TRBJ2-3; D gene ambiguous. The V gene's germline CDR1 is SGDLS and CDR2 YYNGEE. The V end lost 0 bases, the J end lost 0 bases, and 8 bases lay between the germline ends. CDR3 length: 15 amino acids. CDR3 bases: TGTGCCAGCAGCGTAGGCAGGTTCAGCACAGATACGCAGTATTTT. This encodes CASSVGRFSTDTQYF.

This chain links TRBV6-5 with TRBJ1-2; D gene unclear. The CDR3 is made up of 13 amino acids. CDR1 is MNHEY, CDR2 SVGAGI, per germline. V shed 6 bases and J shed 8 bases, with 16 bases lying between them. The CDR3 is CASSPFREGGYTF. CDR3 DNA: TGTGCCAGCAGCCCATTCCGGGAGGGCGGCTACACCTTC.

The chain recombines TRBV7-3 with TRBJ1-1; D remains unclear. Trimming stripped 7 bases from V and 1 base from J, with 10 bases between. Germline V gene sequence: CDR1 SGHTA, CDR2 FQGTGA. The CDR3 loop spans 13 amino acids. The DNA for the CDR3 is TGTGCCAGCAAACACACGGAGAACACTGAAGCTTTCTTT. This translates into CASKHTENTEAFF.

The chain joins TRBV23-1 to TRBJ1-6, with no clear D. TRBV23-1 has ORF status, its function being uncertain. V lost 0 bases and J lost 9, with 12 bases in between. CDR3 length: 15 amino acids. For the CDR3, the DNA is TGCGCCAGCAGTCAATCGTGCCGGGATAGTTCACCCCTCCACTTT. Its protein is CASSQSCRDSSPLHF.

The genes are TRBV9 and TRBJ2-1; 7 bases agree with TRBD2. The CDR3 spans 15 residues. V lost 3 bases to trimming and J lost 7 bases; unmatched junction nucleotides: 10. Germline V gene sequence: CDR1 SGDLS, CDR2 YYNGEE. The CDR3, as DNA: TGTGCCAGCAGCGCCGTGTCCGGGGGGAGTAATGAGCAGTTCTTC. This gives the protein CASSAVSGGSNEQFF.

The genes are TRBV9 and TRBJ2-1; D unresolved. In germline, CDR1 is SGDLS, CDR2 YYNGEE. The CDR3 has 12 amino acids. V was shortened by 0 bases and J by 7 bases, with 5 bases between the two germline ends. The CDR3 DNA follows: TGTGCCAGCAGCGTAGATCTAAATGAGCAGTTCTTC. It yields the protein CASSVDLNEQFF.

This rearrangement joins TRBV2 to TRBJ1-6; D remains unclear. Per the germline V gene, CDR1 is SNHLY and CDR2 is FYNNEI. The CDR3 covers 15 residues. V was cut by 8 bases and J by 7 bases, with 18 bases left in between. The CDR3 reads CASAAAGIQNSPLHF. The CDR3, as DNA: TGTGCCAGCGCTGCGGCCGGGATCCAGAATTCACCCCTCCACTTT.

V and J are TRBV4-2 and TRBJ2-3; TRBD2 matches at 7 bases. With V trimmed by 1 base and J by 5 bases, 12 bases remained unmatched. Germline V gene lookup returns CDR1 LGHNA and CDR2 YNFKEQ. The CDR3 covers 17 residues. CDR3 loop: CASSQVAASGGEDTQYF. CDR3 DNA: TGTGCCAGCAGCCAAGTCGCGGCTAGCGGAGGGGAAGATACGCAGTATTTT.

This clone has only one observation. The chain is built from TRBV19 and TRBJ2-1; no firm D call. Trimming left V 4 bases short and J 8 bases short, with 6 bases between. The CDR3 covers 11 residues. Germline V gene data show CDR1 as LNHDA and CDR2 as SQIVND (reference sequence). DNA for the CDR3: TGTGCCAGTAGTAAAACAGATGAGCAGTTCTTC. Protein sequence: CASSKTDEQFF. The variable domain in full, completed from reference TRBV19 and TRBJ2-1, reads DGGITQSPKYLFRKEGQNVTLSCEQNLNHDAMYWYRQDPGQGLRLIYYSQIVNDFQKGDIAEGYSVSREKKESFPLTVTSAQKNPTAFYLCASSKTDEQFFGPGTRLTVL.

The chain combines TRBV7-2 with TRBJ2-5; D ambiguous. With 5 bases removed from V and 2 bases from J, the gap between germline ends came to 15 bases. CDR1 is SGHTA and CDR2 is FQGNSA in the germline V gene. This CDR3 region has 15 residues. The CDR3 DNA is TGTGCCAGCAGCCTCCCCGGGCAGCCTCAAGAGACCCAGTACTTC. Its translation: CASSLPGQPQETQYF.

This chain joins TRBV27 and TRBJ2-3, with D uncertain. The CDR3 sequence is 14 residues long. The germline V gene has CDR1 MNHEY and CDR2 SMNVEV (reference sequence). V was trimmed by 2 bases and J by 6 bases, leaving 12 bases between them. DNA for the CDR3: TGTGCCAGCAGTTTAAGGCCTAATACGGATACGCAGTATTTT. It encodes CASSLRPNTDTQYF.

This clone appeared a single time. No conserved phenylalanine or tryptophan ends this CDR3, so it is likely a read error. The limits of the CDR3 on the DNA are not certain, so only TCRdb's listed CDR3 is given. The CDR3 spells CASSEARRMSFGVL. The V call is TRBV6-1, the J call TRBJ1-4. The CDR3 extends over 14 residues, inclusive of both ends. Germline CDR1 and CDR2: MNHNS and SASEGT.

In its sample, this clone is large. The chain is built from TRBV19 and TRBJ1-2; 7 bases line up with TRBD1. The CDR3 length is 15 residues. Germline CDR1 LNHDA, CDR2 SQIVND (reference sequence). Germline trimming cut 2 bases from V and 4 bases from J; bases unmatched to any gene: 7. CDR3 bases: TGTGCCAGTAGTATAACGTGGGGGACAGCCTATGGCTACACCTTC. This sequence encodes CASSITWGTAYGYTF.

The chain has TRBV19 and TRBJ1-2, with D possibly matching TRBD1 (5 bases). V was cut by 6 bases and J by 8 bases, with 28 bases left in between. The CDR3 spans 17 residues. Germline lookup yields CDR1 LNHDA and CDR2 SQIVND (reference sequence). The CDR3 DNA follows: TGTGCCAGTAGCCCTACCTGGGGCGGTCAGACAGCTAGGGGCTACACCTTC. The encoded protein is CASSPTWGGQTARGYTF.

The J gene is TRBJ1-5, the V gene TRBV28; possibly TRBD1 for D (6 bases). Germline-derived CDR1 and CDR2 are MDHEN and SYDVKM. Trimming pared 10 bases from V and 6 bases from J, leaving 16 bases between. This CDR3 has 13 residues. This CDR3 is CATRGAWGQPQHF. The CDR3 nucleotides are TGTGCCACCCGGGGGGCTTGGGGTCAGCCCCAGCATTTT. Variable domain in full (rest from reference TRBV28 and TRBJ1-5): DVKVTQSSRYLVKRTGEKVFLECVQDMDHENMFWYRQDPGLGLRLIYFSYDVKMKEKGDIPEGYSVSREKKERFSLILESASTNQTSMYLCATRGAWGQPQHFGDGTRLSIL.

This clone is a singleton in its sample. The chain couples TRBV14 to TRBJ2-7; D remains unclear. CDR3 length: 11 residues. Trimming left V 4 bases short and J 3 bases short, with 4 bases between. CDR1 is SGHDN and CDR2 is FVKESK in the germline V gene. Here the CDR3 reads CASSRLYEQYF. The CDR3 nucleotides are TGTGCCAGCAGCCGACTCTACGAGCAGTACTTC.

This clone is a singleton in its sample. The chain combines TRBV27 with TRBJ2-5; 10 nucleotides line up with TRBD2. CDR1 is MNHEY, CDR2 SMNVEV, per germline (reference sequence). Losses at the gene ends were 3 bases for V and 5 bases for J; bases not matched to a gene: 12. There are 17 residues in the CDR3. The CDR3 protein is CASSLLGSGGAGETQYF. For the CDR3, the DNA is TGTGCCAGCAGTTTGTTAGGGAGCGGGGGGGCAGGGGAGACCCAGTACTTC.

The chain couples TRBV27 to TRBJ2-7; TRBD1 matches 7 bases. The CDR3 has 12 residues. The V and J ends lost 5 bases and 6 bases, in that order; junction bases with no gene match: 4. The germline V gene has CDR1 MNHEY and CDR2 SMNVEV (reference sequence). The CDR3 reads CASSTRQGEQYF. CDR3 coding DNA: TGTGCCAGCAGTACCCGACAGGGCGAGCAGTACTTC.